This TCR beta chain was sequenced in a study of blood T cell repertoires in COVID-19. How the authors handled the data: For nucleated cells, counts were estimated from reference gene primer amplification. Some clones are missing from TCRdb's copy, which holds only in-frame ones; the method was immunoSEQ multiplex PCR. The V and J calls and the clone size are those of that table, but D and trimming were determined from the DNA. The sample includes some 70,000 clones, 76% of them seen just once. Seattle's enrolled individuals joined amid active infection and were then monitored longitudinally. The CDR3 is made up of 14 amino acids. The junction had 4 bases not matched to a gene; V was cut back by 5 bases and J by 4 bases. The germline V gene encodes CDR1 SGHTA and CDR2 FQGNSA.

The rearrangement joins TRBV7-2 to TRBJ2-3; the match to TRBD1 covers 9 bases. Input material: peripheral blood. The clonotype was recovered from a man in his fifties or sixties with COVID-19, enrolled during active disease. The CDR3 loop is CASSRDRAADTQYF. The CDR3 nucleotides read TGTGCCAGCAGCCGGGACAGGGCCGCAGATACGCAGTATTTT.